These T cell receptor beta chains were read from a single sample in a study of early T cells in non-severe SARS-CoV-2 infection. Each CDR3 protein gets one entry after TCRdb re-called the 5' RACE reads with MiXCR. The sample lists fewer than 30,000 distinct CDR3 sequences, 5.3% occurring once. The sample comprised whole blood. The source of these receptors is an adult who was a healthcare worker with PCR-confirmed SARS-CoV-2 infection or an uninfected control (not recorded which). Both conserved end residues are part of each CDR3. The D gene is left open where the match is weak. Only part of the rows carry a size: once, few, many, or a class if the clone is expanded.

clone_size,j_call,d_call,v_call,cdr3_aa,cdr3_nt
NA,TRBJ2-1,TRBD2,TRBV15,CATGTSSYNEQFF,TGTGCCACCGGGACTAGCTCCTACAATGAGCAGTTCTTC
many,TRBJ2-3,TRBD2,TRBV7-9,CASVFGGRTDTQYF,TGTGCCAGCGTTTTTGGCGGGAGGACAGATACGCAGTATTTT
many,TRBJ2-1,NA,TRBV7-9,CASSPPIRSSYNEQFF,TGTGCCAGCAGCCCACCGATTCGAAGCTCCTACAATGAGCAGTTCTTC
many,TRBJ2-5,NA,TRBV11-2,CASSPIPPFHTEETQYF,TGTGCCAGCAGCCCCATTCCCCCCTTCCATACTGAAGAGACCCAGTACTTC
many,TRBJ2-5,TRBD1,TRBV7-8,CASSRGQGQETQYF,TGTGCCAGCAGCCGAGGACAGGGCCAAGAGACCCAGTACTTC
few,TRBJ2-3,NA,TRBV30,CAWGRRRADTQYF,TGTGCCTGGGGTAGAAGACGTGCAGATACGCAGTATTTT
many,TRBJ2-3,TRBD1,TRBV12-3/TRBV12-4,CASSSGQGREDTQYF,TGTGCCAGCAGTTCGGGACAGGGGCGTGAAGATACGCAGTATTTT
few,TRBJ2-3,NA,TRBV10-3,CAISEYDVTDTQYF,TGTGCCATCAGTGAGTACGACGTGACAGATACGCAGTATTTT
many,TRBJ2-3,NA,TRBV20-1,CSASSVASTDTQYF,TGCAGTGCTAGTAGCGTAGCTAGCACAGATACGCAGTATTTT
NA,TRBJ2-3,NA,TRBV7-8,CASSPSRETTDTQYF,TGTGCCAGCAGCCCCTCGCGGGAAACGACAGATACGCAGTATTTT
many,TRBJ1-2,NA,TRBV6-1,CASSEIIRHPVNGYTF,TGTGCCAGCAGCGAGATAATAAGACACCCCGTTAATGGCTACACCTTC
many,TRBJ1-1,NA,TRBV7-9,CASSLGEIRPFHTEAFF,TGTGCCAGCAGCTTAGGGGAGATACGTCCCTTCCACACTGAAGCTTTCTTT
many,TRBJ1-1,NA,TRBV24-1,CATQQNTEAFF,TGTGCCACCCAACAGAACACTGAAGCTTTCTTT
many,TRBJ2-7,NA,TRBV20-1,CSARAADRRLYEQYF,TGCAGTGCTAGAGCCGCCGACAGGAGACTTTACGAGCAGTACTTC
medium-sized,TRBJ1-1,NA,TRBV7-6,CASSPNPENTEAFF,TGTGCCAGCAGCCCAAATCCGGAGAACACTGAAGCTTTCTTT
many,TRBJ1-4,NA,TRBV19,CASNRGSAGNEKLFF,TGTGCCAGTAATCGAGGGTCCGCGGGCAATGAAAAACTGTTTTTT
many,TRBJ2-7,TRBD2,TRBV19,CASRGASGAYEQYF,TGTGCCAGTAGAGGGGCTAGCGGAGCCTACGAGCAGTACTTC
many,TRBJ2-5,NA,TRBV6-1,CASSEVRGKVGTQYF,TGTGCCAGCAGTGAAGTTCGGGGGAAAGTTGGGACCCAGTACTTC
many,TRBJ2-1,NA,TRBV3-1,CASSQQFEQFF,TGTGCCAGCAGCCAACAATTTGAGCAGTTCTTC
few,TRBJ2-7,NA,TRBV12-3/TRBV12-4,CASSFPGANEQYF,TGTGCCAGCAGTTTTCCGGGGGCGAACGAGCAGTACTTC
many,TRBJ2-3,TRBD2,TRBV20-1,CSALAGVLGDTQYF,TGCAGTGCTCTAGCGGGAGTCTTAGGAGATACGCAGTATTTT
many,TRBJ2-5,TRBD2,TRBV11-3,CASSTREDQETQYF,TGTGCCAGCAGCACCCGGGAGGACCAAGAGACCCAGTACTTC
many,TRBJ2-3,NA,TRBV5-1,CASSLVLGADTQYF,TGCGCCAGCAGCTTGGTTTTGGGAGCAGATACGCAGTATTTT
many,TRBJ2-7,TRBD1,TRBV4-1,CASSQEDRGNYEQYF,TGCGCCAGCAGCCAAGAGGACAGGGGCAACTACGAGCAGTACTTC
many,TRBJ1-5,TRBD1,TRBV4-1,CASSQLGLRDSPLNQPQHF,TGCGCCAGCAGCCAGCTCGGGCTCCGGGACAGTCCCTTGAATCAGCCCCAGCATTTT
NA,TRBJ1-1,NA,TRBV21-1,CASSKVPGQGRRTEAFF,TGTGCCAGCAGCAAAGTCCCGGGACAGGGGAGGAGGACTGAAGCTTTCTTT
many,TRBJ2-7,TRBD1,TRBV7-2,CASASGTGINEQYF,TGTGCCAGCGCCTCCGGGACAGGGATCAACGAGCAGTACTTC
many,TRBJ1-5,TRBD1,TRBV12-3/TRBV12-4,CASTGTGRDQPQHF,TGTGCCAGCACGGGGACAGGGAGGGATCAGCCCCAGCATTTT
many,TRBJ2-7,NA,TRBV7-9,CASSRRDAYEQYF,TGTGCCAGCAGCCGCCGGGACGCATACGAGCAGTACTTC
many,TRBJ2-1,TRBD2,TRBV7-2,CASSLASGRVNEQFF,TGTGCCAGCAGCTTAGCTAGCGGGAGGGTCAATGAGCAGTTCTTC
many,TRBJ1-2,TRBD1,TRBV10-3,CAISRPGQGYGYTF,TGTGCCATCAGCCGGCCGGGACAGGGGTATGGCTACACCTTC
NA,TRBJ1-2,NA,TRBV4-1,CASSQALQGFDYGYTF,TGCGCCAGCAGCCAAGCCTTACAGGGCTTCGACTATGGCTACACCTTC
many,TRBJ1-1,NA,TRBV5-5,CASSLFRAWTEAFF,TGTGCCAGCAGCTTGTTCAGGGCGTGGACTGAAGCTTTCTTT
many,TRBJ2-3,NA,TRBV28,CASTSVGDRTDTQYF,TGTGCCAGCACGTCCGTGGGGGACCGCACAGATACGCAGTATTTT
many,TRBJ1-6,TRBD1,TRBV20-1,CSAVRFGTADGSPLHF,TGCAGTGCTGTACGATTCGGGACAGCAGACGGTTCACCCCTCCACTTT
many,TRBJ2-7,NA,TRBV20-1,CSARFWSSYEQYF,TGCAGTGCTAGGTTTTGGAGCTCCTACGAGCAGTACTTC
many,TRBJ1-2,NA,TRBV24-1,CATSDWTDQYGYTF,TGTGCCACCAGTGATTGGACCGACCAATATGGCTACACCTTC
many,TRBJ2-5,TRBD2,TRBV28,CASRMGLADFYVTQYF,TGTGCCAGCAGAATGGGACTAGCGGACTTCTACGTGACCCAGTACTTC
few,TRBJ2-3,NA,TRBV29-1,CSVRGRQVNTQYF,TGCAGCGTTCGAGGTCGACAGGTGAATACGCAGTATTTT
many,TRBJ1-4,NA,TRBV12-3/TRBV12-4,CASSLALQKNEKLFF,TGTGCCAGCAGTTTAGCTTTACAGAAGAATGAAAAACTGTTTTTT
many,TRBJ1-3,NA,TRBV7-7,CASSLDSSGNTIYF,TGTGCCAGCAGCTTAGACAGCTCTGGAAACACCATATATTTT
many,TRBJ1-5,NA,TRBV27,CASRGEGQPQHF,TGTGCCAGCAGAGGTGAGGGTCAGCCCCAGCATTTT
many,TRBJ1-1,NA,TRBV28,CASSPLGRYTEAFF,TGTGCCAGCAGTCCCCTAGGGCGGTACACTGAAGCTTTCTTT
many,TRBJ2-1,TRBD2,TRBV6-1,CASSVGPGLASGSSYNEQFF,TGTGCCAGCAGTGTAGGGCCGGGATTGGCTAGCGGGAGCTCCTACAATGAGCAGTTCTTC
few,TRBJ2-3,TRBD2,TRBV18,CASSLQRGNTDTQYF,TGTGCCAGCTCACTCCAGCGGGGGAACACAGATACGCAGTATTTT
NA,TRBJ2-1,NA,TRBV28,CASSLGPGSYNEQFF,TGTGCCAGCAGTTTAGGCCCTGGCTCCTACAATGAGCAGTTCTTC
many,TRBJ1-1,NA,TRBV18,CASSSGGGTEAFF,TGTGCCAGCTCATCGGGGGGAGGCACTGAAGCTTTCTTT
many,TRBJ1-2,NA,TRBV28,CASRRATETYGYTF,TGTGCCAGCAGACGCGCGACCGAGACCTATGGCTACACCTTC
many,TRBJ2-3,TRBD2,TRBV11-3,CASSYSGSVDTQYF,TGTGCCAGCAGCTATAGCGGGAGCGTGGATACGCAGTATTTT
many,TRBJ1-2,NA,TRBV21-1,CASSPSGRSSYGYTF,TGTGCCAGCAGCCCTTCAGGGAGGTCGTCCTATGGCTACACCTTC